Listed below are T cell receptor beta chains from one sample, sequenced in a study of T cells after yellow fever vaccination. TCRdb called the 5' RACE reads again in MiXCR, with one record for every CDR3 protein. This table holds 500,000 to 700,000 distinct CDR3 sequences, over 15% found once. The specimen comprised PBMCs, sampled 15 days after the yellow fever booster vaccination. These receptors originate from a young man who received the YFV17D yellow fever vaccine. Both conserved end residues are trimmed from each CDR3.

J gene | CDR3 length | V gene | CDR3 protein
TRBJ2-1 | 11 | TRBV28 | ASLAGGPWEQF
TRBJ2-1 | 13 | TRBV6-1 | ASSKRVGTGNEQF
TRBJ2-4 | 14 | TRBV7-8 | ASSLSGTSGRDIQY
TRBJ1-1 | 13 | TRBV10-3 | AISERGEMNTEAF
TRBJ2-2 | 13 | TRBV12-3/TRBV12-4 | ASSLATGNTGELF
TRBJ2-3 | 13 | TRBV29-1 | SVDGTPGRTDTQY
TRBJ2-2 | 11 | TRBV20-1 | SAPPGHTGELF
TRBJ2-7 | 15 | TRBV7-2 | AGSPKEGGGGSYEQY
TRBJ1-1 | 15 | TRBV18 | ASSPSDVPRMNTEAF
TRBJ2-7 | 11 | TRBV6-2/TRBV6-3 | ASGDGVYYEQY
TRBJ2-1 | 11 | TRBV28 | ATDRRSYNEQF
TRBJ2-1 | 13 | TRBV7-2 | ASRPRTSGRAEQF
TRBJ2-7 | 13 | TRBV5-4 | ASSLSSGRDHEQY
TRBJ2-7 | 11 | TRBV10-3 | AISELAGYEQY
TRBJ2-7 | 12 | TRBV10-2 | ASSAGSGRAEQY
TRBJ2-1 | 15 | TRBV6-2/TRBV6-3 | ASSYGPGGYSYNEQF
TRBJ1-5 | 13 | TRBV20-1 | SAREPRGSNQPQH
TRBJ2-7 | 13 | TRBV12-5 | ASGLELAGGGEQY
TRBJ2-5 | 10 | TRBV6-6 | ASSSPWGRGY
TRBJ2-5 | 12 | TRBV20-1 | SAFMGGMGETQY
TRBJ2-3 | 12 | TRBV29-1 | SVQPGTSGLGQY
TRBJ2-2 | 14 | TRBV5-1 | ASSLGFSGTAGELF
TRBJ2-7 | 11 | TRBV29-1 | SVALRASYEQY
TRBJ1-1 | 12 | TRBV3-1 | ASSQPGTGSEAF
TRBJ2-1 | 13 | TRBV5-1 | ASNARGDIYNEQF
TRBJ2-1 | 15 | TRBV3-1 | ASSPHSGRAGYNEQF
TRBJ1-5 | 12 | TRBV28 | ASSLEVRRRPQH
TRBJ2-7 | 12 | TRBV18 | ASPYTNVDAEQY
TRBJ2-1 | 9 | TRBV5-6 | ASSRTGYKF
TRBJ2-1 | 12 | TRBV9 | ASSDVSSGNEQF
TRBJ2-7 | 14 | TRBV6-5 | ASSYSGKGRVYEQY
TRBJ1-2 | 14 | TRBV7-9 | ASSLGGSPTNYGYT
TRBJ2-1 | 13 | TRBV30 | AWRKEHVSYNEQF
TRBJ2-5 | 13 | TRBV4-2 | ASSHPGQGGETQY
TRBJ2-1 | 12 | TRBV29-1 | SVVSGGYGGEQF
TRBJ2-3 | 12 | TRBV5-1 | ASSLGESRSTQY
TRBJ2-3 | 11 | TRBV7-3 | ASSPENGDTQY
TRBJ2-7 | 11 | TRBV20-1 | SAETGFFYEQY
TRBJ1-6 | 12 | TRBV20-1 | SATLDRGNSPLH
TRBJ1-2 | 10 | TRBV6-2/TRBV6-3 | ASSDTTTGYT
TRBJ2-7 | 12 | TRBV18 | ASSPGYLGYEQY
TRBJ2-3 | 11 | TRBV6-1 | ASSEREGHTQY
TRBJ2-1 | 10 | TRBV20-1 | SARDRLGEQF
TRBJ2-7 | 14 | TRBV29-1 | SVEGLRDRDSYEQY
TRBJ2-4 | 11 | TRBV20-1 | SPLAGGQNIQY
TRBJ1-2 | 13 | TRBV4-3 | ASSQEWEGLYGYT
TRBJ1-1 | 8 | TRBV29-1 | SAGTVEAF
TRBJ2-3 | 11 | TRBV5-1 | ASSLEVDGTQY
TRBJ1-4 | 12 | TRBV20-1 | SARVAGSGEKLF
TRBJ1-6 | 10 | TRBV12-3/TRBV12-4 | ASSRLNSPLH